The rows below give T cell receptor beta chains drawn from one sample of a study of shared clonotypes between healthy human individuals. Some clones are missing from TCRdb's copy, which holds only in-frame ones; the method was immunoSEQ multiplex PCR. Of about 980,000 clones in the sample, 76% are singletons; the top ten hold around 1.4%. The sample comprised memory CD4+ T cells sorted from blood. The receptors come from a young man in good health. Each CDR3 is given with its conserved first and last residue. The D gene is left open where the match is weak. The size field is filled for only some rows; it gives once, few, many or a size class.

cdr3_nt,cdr3_aa,d_call,v_call,clone_size,j_call,cdr3_length
TGTGCCAGCAGGCCCTGGGGAGGGGTTGAAGATACGCAGTATTTT,CASRPWGGVEDTQYF,TRBD2,TRBV6-5,NA,TRBJ2-3,15
TGTGCCAGCTCTCGGACTAGCGGGAGGGCCAATCACGATGAGCAGTTCTTC,CASSRTSGRANHDEQFF,TRBD2,TRBV18,NA,TRBJ2-1,17
TGCGCCAGCAGCCGGGAGGGAGGGAGCGATCTGTTCTTC,CASSREGGSDLFF,TRBD2,TRBV4-3,once,TRBJ2-1,13
TGTGCCAGCAGCCCTTGGACCGATTCCTACGAGCAGTACTTC,CASSPWTDSYEQYF,NA,TRBV6-5,NA,TRBJ2-7,14
TGTGCCAGCAGCGCGGACAGCCAAGAGACCCAGTACTTC,CASSADSQETQYF,NA,TRBV2,once,TRBJ2-5,13
TGCGCCAGCAGCTTGGTGGCTAGCGGGGCATACAATGAGCAGTTCTTC,CASSLVASGAYNEQFF,TRBD2,TRBV5-1,NA,TRBJ2-1,16
TGTGCCAGCAGTCCCAGGGGAACAGATACGCAGTATTTT,CASSPRGTDTQYF,NA,TRBV6-5,NA,TRBJ2-3,13
TGTGCCAGCAGCCCGAACCGGGACAGGGTGTACGAGCAGTACTTC,CASSPNRDRVYEQYF,TRBD1,TRBV7-8,NA,TRBJ2-7,15
TGTGCCACCAGCAGAGGTCCGACAGCTGAGACCCAGTACTTC,CATSRGPTAETQYF,NA,TRBV15,once,TRBJ2-5,14
TGTGCCAGCACGGCGGGGGGGCTCGGCACAGATACGCAGTATTTT,CASTAGGLGTDTQYF,TRBD2,TRBV2,NA,TRBJ2-3,15
TGTGCCAGTAGTTCAATCACCGGGCTCTATTTT,CASSSITGLYF,NA,TRBV19,NA,TRBJ1-3,11
TGTGCCAGCAGTGAAACAGGGGGGGGGACTGAAGCTTTCTTT,CASSETGGGTEAFF,TRBD1,TRBV2,NA,TRBJ1-1,14
TGTGCCAGCAGCGCTGGGCAGGGGGCGGGAGGCCGCTACACCTTC,CASSAGQGAGGRYTF,TRBD1,TRBV9,once,TRBJ1-2,15
TGCGCCAGCAGTGAGGCCAGGCTTCAAGAGACCCAGTACTTC,CASSEARLQETQYF,NA,TRBV10-2,few,TRBJ2-5,14
TGCGCCATCAAGGACAGTTCTCTTTCCTACGAGCAGTACTTC,CAIKDSSLSYEQYF,NA,TRBV10-1,many,TRBJ2-7,14
TGTGCCAGCAGTTTGGTCGAATGGAATGAGCAGTTCTTC,CASSLVEWNEQFF,NA,TRBV6-5,NA,TRBJ2-1,13